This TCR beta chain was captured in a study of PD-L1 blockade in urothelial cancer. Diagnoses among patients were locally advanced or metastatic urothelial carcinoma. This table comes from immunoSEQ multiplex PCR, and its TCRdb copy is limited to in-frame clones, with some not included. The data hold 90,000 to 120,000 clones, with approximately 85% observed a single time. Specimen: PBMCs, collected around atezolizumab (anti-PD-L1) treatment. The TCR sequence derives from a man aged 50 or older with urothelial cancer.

CDR3 sequence reads: CASSHSGLAGGPGSYEQYF. The DNA for the CDR3 is TGTGCCAGCAGTCACTCGGGACTAGCGGGAGGGCCGGGATCCTACGAGCAGTACTTC. V gene TRBV28 combines with J gene TRBJ2-7, with 16 bases lining up with TRBD2. The V segment lost 5 bases and the J segment 1 base; nucleotides outside the gene matches: 11. The germline V gene encodes CDR1 MDHEN and CDR2 SYDVKM. The CDR3 covers 19 residues.